The T cell receptor (beta chain) under discussion was sequenced for a study of blood T cell repertoires in COVID-19. Using immunoSEQ multiplex PCR, the repertoire was profiled, and TCRdb retains in-frame clones only, with some absent. The sample gives about 190,000 clones, around 80% of which show up once; 2.5% to 3% is in the top ten. Per the germline V gene, CDR1 is MNHEY and CDR2 is SVGAGI. The CDR3 spans 13 residues. Trimming removed 2 bases from V and 7 bases from J, with 11 bases in between. This chain links TRBV6-5 with TRBJ1-1; D is ambiguous. The receptor comes from an elderly woman with active or convalescent COVID-19. The source material was peripheral blood. The CDR3 reads CASSYAGDGEAFF. CDR3 sequence (DNA): TGTGCCAGCAGTTACGCGGGTGACGGTGAAGCTTTCTTT.